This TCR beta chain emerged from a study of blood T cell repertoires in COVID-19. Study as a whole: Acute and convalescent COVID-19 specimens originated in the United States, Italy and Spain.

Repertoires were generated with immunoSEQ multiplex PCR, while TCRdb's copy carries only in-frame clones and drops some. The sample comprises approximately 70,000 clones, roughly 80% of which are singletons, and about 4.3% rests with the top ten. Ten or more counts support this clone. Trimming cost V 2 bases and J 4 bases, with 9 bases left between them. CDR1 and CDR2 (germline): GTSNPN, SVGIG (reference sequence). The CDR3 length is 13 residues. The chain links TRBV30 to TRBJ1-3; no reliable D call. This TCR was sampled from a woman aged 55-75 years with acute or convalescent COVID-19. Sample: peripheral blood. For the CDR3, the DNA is TGTGCCTGGAGTCGGGGAGTGGGAAACACCATATATTTT. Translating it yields CAWSRGVGNTIYF.